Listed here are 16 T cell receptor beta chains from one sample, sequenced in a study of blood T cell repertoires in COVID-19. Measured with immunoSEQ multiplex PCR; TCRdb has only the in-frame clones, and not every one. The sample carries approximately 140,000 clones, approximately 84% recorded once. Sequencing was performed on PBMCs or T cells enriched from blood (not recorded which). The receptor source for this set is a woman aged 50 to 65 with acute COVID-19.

CDR3 loop: CASSPGTGLYGYTF. In DNA form, the CDR3 reads TGTGCCAGCAGTCCCGGGACAGGGTTGTATGGCTACACCTTC. This chain connects TRBV27 to TRBJ1-2; 9 bases are shared with TRBD1. V was clipped by 5 bases and J by 5 bases; unmatched bases: 6. The CDR3 is 14 residues long. In germline, CDR1 is MNHEY, CDR2 SMNVEV (reference sequence).

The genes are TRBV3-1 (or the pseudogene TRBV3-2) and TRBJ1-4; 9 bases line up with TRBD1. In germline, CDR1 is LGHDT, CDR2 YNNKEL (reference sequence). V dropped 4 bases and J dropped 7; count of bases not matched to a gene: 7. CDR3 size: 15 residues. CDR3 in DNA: TGTGCCAGCAGCCTACGACAGGGGGGCTTTGAAAAACTGTTTTTT. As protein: CASSLRQGGFEKLFF.

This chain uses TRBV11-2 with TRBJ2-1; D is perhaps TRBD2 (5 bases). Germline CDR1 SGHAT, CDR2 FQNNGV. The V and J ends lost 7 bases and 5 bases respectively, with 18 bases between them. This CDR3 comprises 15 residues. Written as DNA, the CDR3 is TGTGCCAGCATTGCACCCGGGGAGACCCACAATGAGCAGTTCTTC. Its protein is CASIAPGETHNEQFF.

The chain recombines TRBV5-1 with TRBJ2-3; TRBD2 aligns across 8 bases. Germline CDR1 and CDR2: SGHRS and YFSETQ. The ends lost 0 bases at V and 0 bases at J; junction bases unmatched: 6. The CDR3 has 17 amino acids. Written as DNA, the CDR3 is TGCGCCAGCAGCTTGGCCGTAGCGGGAACTAGCACAGATACGCAGTATTTT. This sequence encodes CASSLAVAGTSTDTQYF.

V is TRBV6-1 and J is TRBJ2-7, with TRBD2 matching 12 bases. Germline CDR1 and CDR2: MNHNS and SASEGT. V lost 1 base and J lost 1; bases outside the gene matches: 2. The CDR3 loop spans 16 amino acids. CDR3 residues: CASSEDGTSGSYEQYF. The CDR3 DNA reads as TGTGCCAGCAGTGAAGACGGGACTAGCGGGTCCTACGAGCAGTACTTC.

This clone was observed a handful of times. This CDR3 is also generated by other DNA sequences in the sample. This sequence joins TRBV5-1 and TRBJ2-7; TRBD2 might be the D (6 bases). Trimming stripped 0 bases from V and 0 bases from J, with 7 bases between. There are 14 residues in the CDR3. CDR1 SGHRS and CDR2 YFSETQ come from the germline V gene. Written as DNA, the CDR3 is TGCGCCAGCAGCTTGGCCGGGGGCTCCTACGAGCAGTACTTC. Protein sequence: CASSLAGGSYEQYF.

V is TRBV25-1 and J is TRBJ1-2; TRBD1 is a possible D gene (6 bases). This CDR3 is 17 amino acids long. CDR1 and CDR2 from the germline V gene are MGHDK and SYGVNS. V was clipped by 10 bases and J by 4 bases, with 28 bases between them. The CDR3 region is CATLNGGGRRSFYGYTF. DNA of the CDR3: TGTGCCACCCTCAACGGGGGGGGCAGGCGCAGCTTCTATGGCTACACCTTC.

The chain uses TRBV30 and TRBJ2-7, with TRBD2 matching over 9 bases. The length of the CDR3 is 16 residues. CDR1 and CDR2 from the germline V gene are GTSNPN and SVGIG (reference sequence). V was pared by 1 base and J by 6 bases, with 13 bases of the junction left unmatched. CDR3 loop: CAWSGVSGRSPFEQYF. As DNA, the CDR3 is TGTGCCTGGAGTGGGGTTAGCGGGAGATCCCCTTTCGAGCAGTACTTC.

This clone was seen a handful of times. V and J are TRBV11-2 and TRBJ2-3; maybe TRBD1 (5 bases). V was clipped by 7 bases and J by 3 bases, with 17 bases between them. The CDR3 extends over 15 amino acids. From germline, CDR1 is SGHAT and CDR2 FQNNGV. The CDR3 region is CASKGKPLWTDTQYF. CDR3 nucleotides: TGTGCCAGCAAGGGGAAGCCCCTTTGGACAGATACGCAGTATTTT.

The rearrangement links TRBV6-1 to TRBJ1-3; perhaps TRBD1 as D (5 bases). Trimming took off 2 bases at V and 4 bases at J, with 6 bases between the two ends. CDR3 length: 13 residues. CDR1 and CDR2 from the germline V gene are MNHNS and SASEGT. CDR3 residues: CASSEPGGNTIYF. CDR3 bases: TGTGCCAGCAGTGAACCAGGGGGAAACACCATATATTTT.

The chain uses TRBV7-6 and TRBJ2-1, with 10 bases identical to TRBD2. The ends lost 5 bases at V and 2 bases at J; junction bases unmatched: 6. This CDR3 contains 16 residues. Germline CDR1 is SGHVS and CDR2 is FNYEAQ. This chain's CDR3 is CASSPSSGSPYNEQFF. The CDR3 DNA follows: TGTGCCAGCAGCCCCTCTAGCGGGAGTCCCTACAATGAGCAGTTCTTC.

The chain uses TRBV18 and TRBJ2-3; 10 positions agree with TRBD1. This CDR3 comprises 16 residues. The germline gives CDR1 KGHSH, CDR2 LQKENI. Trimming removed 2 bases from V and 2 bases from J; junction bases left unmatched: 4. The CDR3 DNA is TGTGCCAGCTCACCAAGGACAGGGGGTCCCACAGATACGCAGTATTTT. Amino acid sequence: CASSPRTGGPTDTQYF.

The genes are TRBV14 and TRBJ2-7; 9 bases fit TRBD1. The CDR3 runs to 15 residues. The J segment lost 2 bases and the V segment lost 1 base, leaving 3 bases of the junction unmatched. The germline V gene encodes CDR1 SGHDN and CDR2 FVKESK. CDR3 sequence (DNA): TGTGCCAGCAGCCAAGGACAGGGGGGGGCCTACGAGCAGTACTTC. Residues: CASSQGQGGAYEQYF.

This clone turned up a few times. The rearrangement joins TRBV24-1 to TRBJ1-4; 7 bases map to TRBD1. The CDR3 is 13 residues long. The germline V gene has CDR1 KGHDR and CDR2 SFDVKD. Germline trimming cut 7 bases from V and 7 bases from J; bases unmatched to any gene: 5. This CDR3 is CATRGTVREKLFF. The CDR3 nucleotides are TGTGCCACCAGAGGGACAGTCCGTGAAAAACTGTTTTTT.

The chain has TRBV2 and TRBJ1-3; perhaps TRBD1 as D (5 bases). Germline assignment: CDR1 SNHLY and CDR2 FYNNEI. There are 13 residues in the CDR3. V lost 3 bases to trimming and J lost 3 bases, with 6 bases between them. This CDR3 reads CASSDRDGNTIYF. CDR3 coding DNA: TGTGCCAGCAGTGACAGGGATGGAAACACCATATATTTT.

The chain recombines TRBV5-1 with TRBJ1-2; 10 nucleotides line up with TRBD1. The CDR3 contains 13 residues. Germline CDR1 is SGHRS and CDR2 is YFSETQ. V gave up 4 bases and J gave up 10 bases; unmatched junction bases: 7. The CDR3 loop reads CASSLRDRGNYTF. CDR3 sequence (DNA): TGCGCCAGCAGCCTCCGGGACAGGGGAAACTACACCTTC.